This paragraph reports one T cell receptor (beta chain). In the source study's methods: Amplification of reference gene primers provided the estimated nucleated cell counts. Here immunoSEQ multiplex PCR was the method, and the copy in TCRdb shows in-frame clones only, minus some. V and J calls plus clone size are reproduced from that table; the DNA served to infer D and trimming. The top ten clones hold 4% to 5.5% of a sample with some 110,000 clones, 82% of them seen once. The entry originates in a study of blood T cell repertoires in COVID-19. Whole-study context: Specimens from acute and convalescent COVID-19 originated in the United States, Italy and Spain. Sources were T cells, B-cell-depleted T cells, or PBMCs; the material itself was cDNA or gDNA.

Germline CDR1 is LNHNV and CDR2 is YYDKDF (reference sequence). Trimming cost V 4 bases and J 0 bases, with 18 bases left between them. The CDR3 covers 17 residues. This TCR was recovered from a woman aged 70-85 years with acute or convalescent COVID-19. J is TRBJ1-2 and V is TRBV15; D remains ambiguous. The sequenced sample consisted of peripheral blood. CDR3 region: CATSITRPGRANYGYTF. The CDR3 DNA reads as TGTGCCACCAGCATCACTCGACCGGGGAGGGCTAACTATGGCTACACCTTC.